This T cell receptor (beta chain) was found in a study of identical twins. TCRdb processed the 5' RACE reads anew with MiXCR; each CDR3 protein has one entry. This table holds 200,000 to 250,000 distinct CDR3 sequences, under 10% found once. Trimming took 0 bases from V and 3 from J, leaving 11 bases between them. CDR3 length equals 15 residues. Germline CDR1 reads SGHRS; CDR2 reads YFSETQ. Overall study results and limits: Invariant MAIT and iNKT cells may have partly biased zero-insertion analyses.

This clonotype was seen a few times. Its specificity is not known. The same data also contributed to another study, on yellow fever vaccine responses in identical twins.

The chain carries TRBV5-1 and TRBJ2-3, with D possibly being TRBD1 (5 bases). This clonotype originated in a woman younger than 35 in good health. The sequenced sample consisted of memory (CD45RO+) T cells sorted from blood. CDR3 region: CASSLGGRVTDTQYF. CDR3 in DNA: TGCGCCAGCAGCTTGGGTGGCAGGGTTACAGATACGCAGTATTTT.